This T cell receptor (beta chain) emerged from a study of blood T cell repertoires in COVID-19. Overall study: Some COVID-19 samples were acute and others convalescent; all came from the United States, Italy and Spain. Sources were T cells, B-cell-depleted T cells, or PBMCs; the material itself was cDNA or gDNA.

Assay used: immunoSEQ multiplex PCR; TCRdb lists only in-frame clones, some missing. The data show 43,000 or so clones, over 75% seen once. Germline V lookup: CDR1 WNHNN, CDR2 SYGVQD (reference sequence). V was trimmed by 6 bases and J by 0 bases, leaving 20 bases between them. The CDR3 is 17 amino acids. The clonotype originates from a woman aged 55-75 years with acute or convalescent COVID-19. V is TRBV10-1 and J is TRBJ1-1; maybe TRBD1 (6 bases). The sample was peripheral blood. The chain's CDR3 is CASRIDRPVRMNTEAFF. The CDR3 DNA follows: TGCGCCAGCAGGATTGACAGGCCCGTTAGGATGAACACTGAAGCTTTCTTT.